The clone carrying this T cell receptor beta chain was detected a few times. The length of the CDR3 is 16 residues. V dropped 5 bases and J dropped 0; count of bases not matched to a gene: 10. This sample is part of a study of CD8 T cells in ankylosing spondylitis. Preparation of TCR beta libraries was done by quantitative 5'-RACE with molecular barcodes. Each CDR3 protein gets one entry after TCRdb re-called the 5' RACE reads with MiXCR. The repertoire holds about 240,000 distinct CDR3 sequences, with roughly 8.6% as singletons. Source material: blood, either unsorted or a sorted T cell fraction (not recorded which). The sequence was collected from a male donor with ankylosing spondylitis or in good health (not recorded which). This chain uses TRBV12-3 or TRBV12-4 with TRBJ2-7, with TRBD1 matching over 7 bases. This chain's CDR3 is CASSTSGTDPSYEQYF. CDR3 DNA sequence: TGTGCCAGCAGTACCTCCGGGACAGATCCCTCCTACGAGCAGTACTTC.